The 8 T cell receptor beta chains reported below all come from one sample, sequenced in a study of T cell changes during pregnancy in multiple sclerosis. Data came from immunoSEQ multiplex PCR; TCRdb stores just in-frame clones and leaves some out. The repertoire consists of nearly 40,000 clones, with 85% to 95% occurring once and the leading ten covering around 0.73%. Sequencing was performed on CD4+ T cells from peripheral blood mononuclear cells, taken before pregnancy. These receptors were obtained from a female donor with multiple sclerosis, enrolled in a pregnancy study.

V gene TRBV29-1 combines with J gene TRBJ1-1; D possibly corresponds to TRBD1 (5 bases). CDR1 is SQVTM and CDR2 is ANQGSEA in the germline V gene. The CDR3 has 14 residues. Trimming cost V 6 bases and J 2 bases, with 16 bases left between them. Here the CDR3 DNA reads TGCAGCGTCCCGACGGGGGTAGCAAACACTGAAGCTTTCTTT. This encodes CSVPTGVANTEAFF.

In this sample, this clone turned up once. This chain connects TRBV5-1 to TRBJ2-2; D remains ambiguous. CDR3 length: 15 residues. V was cut by 4 bases and J by 0 bases, with 10 bases left in between. Germline assignment: CDR1 SGHRS and CDR2 YFSETQ. Here the CDR3 reads CASSRGLANTGELFF. CDR3 sequence (DNA): TGCGCCAGCAGCCGCGGCCTAGCGAACACCGGGGAGCTGTTTTTT.

The rearrangement links TRBV30 to TRBJ2-1; 7 positions agree with TRBD2. Trimming removed 2 bases from V and 5 bases from J; junction bases left unmatched: 6. The CDR3 spans 14 residues. The germline CDR1 and CDR2 sequences are GTSNPN and SVGIG (reference sequence). CDR3 nucleotides: TGTGCCTGGAGTAGAGGGGACTACAACAATGAGCAGTTCTTC. This gives the protein CAWSRGDYNNEQFF.

This chain connects TRBV4-3 to TRBJ2-7, with TRBD1 matching over 7 bases. The germline CDR1 and CDR2 sequences are LGHNA and YSLEER. After removal of 5 bases from V and 2 bases from J, the junction contained 9 bases not matched to a gene. The CDR3 spans 15 residues. The CDR3 nucleotides are TGCGCCAGCAGCTTTACAGGGGCCCCCACCTACGAGCAGTACTTC. Protein sequence: CASSFTGAPTYEQYF.

The gene calls are TRBV4-1 and TRBJ2-5, with TRBD2 matching 8 bases. The CDR3 is 18 residues long. The germline V gene has CDR1 MGHRA and CDR2 YSYEKL. With V trimmed by 0 bases and J by 1 base, 10 bases remained unmatched. The CDR3 spells CASSQDGRRAGVQETQYF. CDR3 coding DNA: TGCGCCAGCAGCCAAGATGGTCGGAGAGCGGGAGTCCAAGAGACCCAGTACTTC.

This chain uses TRBV27 with TRBJ2-1; 12 positions agree with TRBD1. The CDR3 contains 18 residues. Germline V lookup: CDR1 MNHEY, CDR2 SMNVEV (reference sequence). The V gene end was trimmed by 6 bases and the J gene end by 10 bases; junction bases not matched to a gene: 19. This CDR3 reads CASSRILLPGQGAHEQFF. DNA of the CDR3: TGTGCCAGCAGCCGCATACTACTCCCGGGACAGGGGGCACACGAGCAGTTCTTC.

The chain recombines TRBV28 with TRBJ2-3; TRBD2 matches 11 bases. Germline values: CDR1 MDHEN, CDR2 SYDVKM. The CDR3 runs 21 residues. Losses at the gene ends were 4 bases for V and 1 base for J; bases not matched to a gene: 19. CDR3 sequence (DNA): TGTGCCAGCAGTTATGGGGCCCGGATAGCGGGAGGGTTGTCTGGCACAGATACGCAGTATTTT. Its protein product is CASSYGARIAGGLSGTDTQYF.

This clone came up once. The rearrangement joins TRBV15 to TRBJ1-1; tentative D call: TRBD1 (5 bases). The CDR3 contains 15 residues. The V end lost 2 bases, the J end lost 4 bases, and 14 bases lay between the germline ends. CDR1 is LNHNV, CDR2 YYDKDF, per germline (reference sequence). The CDR3 loop is CATSRSRGGTTEAFF. The CDR3 nucleotides are TGTGCCACCAGCAGAAGTCGCGGCGGGACCACTGAAGCTTTCTTT.